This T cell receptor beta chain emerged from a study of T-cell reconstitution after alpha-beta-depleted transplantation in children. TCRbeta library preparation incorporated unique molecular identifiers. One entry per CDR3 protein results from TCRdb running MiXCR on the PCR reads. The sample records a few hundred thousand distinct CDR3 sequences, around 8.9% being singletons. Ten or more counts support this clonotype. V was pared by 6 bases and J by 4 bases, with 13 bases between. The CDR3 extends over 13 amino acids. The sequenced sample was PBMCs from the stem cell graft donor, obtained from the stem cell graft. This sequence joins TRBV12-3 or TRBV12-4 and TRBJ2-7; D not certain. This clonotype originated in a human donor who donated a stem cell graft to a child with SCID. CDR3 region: CASSLPGRYEQYF. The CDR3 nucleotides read TGTGCCAGCAGCCTCCCCGGGCGATACGAGCAGTACTTC.